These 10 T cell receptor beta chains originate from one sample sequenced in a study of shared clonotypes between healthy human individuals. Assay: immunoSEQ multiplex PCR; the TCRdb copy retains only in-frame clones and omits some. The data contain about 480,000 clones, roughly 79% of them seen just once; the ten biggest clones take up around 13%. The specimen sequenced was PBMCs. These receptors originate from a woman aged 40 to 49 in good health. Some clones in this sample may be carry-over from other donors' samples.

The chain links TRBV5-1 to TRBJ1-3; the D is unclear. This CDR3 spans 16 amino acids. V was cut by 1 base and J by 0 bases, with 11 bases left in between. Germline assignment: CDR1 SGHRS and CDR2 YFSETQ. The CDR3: CASSLSARTSGNTIYF. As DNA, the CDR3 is TGCGCCAGCAGCTTGTCCGCAAGGACCTCTGGAAACACCATATATTTT.

CDR3 residues: CATGQATNTEAFF. The CDR3 DNA sequence: TGTGCCACGGGACAGGCAACAAACACTGAAGCTTTCTTT. The chain uses TRBV10-3 and TRBJ1-1, with TRBD1 matching 8 bases. Germline lookup yields CDR1 ENHRY and CDR2 SYGVKD. The CDR3 contains 13 residues. The V segment lost 10 bases and the J segment 2 bases; nucleotides outside the gene matches: 6.

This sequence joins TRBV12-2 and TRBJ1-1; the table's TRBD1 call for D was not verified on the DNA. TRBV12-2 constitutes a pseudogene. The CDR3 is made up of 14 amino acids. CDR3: CASRFNRANTEAFF. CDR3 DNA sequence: TGTGCAAGTCGCTTTAACAGGGCTAACACTGAAGCTTTCTTT.

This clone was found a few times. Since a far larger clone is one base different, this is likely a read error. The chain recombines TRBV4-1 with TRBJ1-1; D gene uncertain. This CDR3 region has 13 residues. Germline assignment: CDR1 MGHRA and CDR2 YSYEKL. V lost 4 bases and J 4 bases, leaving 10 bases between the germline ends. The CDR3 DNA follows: TGCGCCAGCAGCCGAGGACGGAGCACTGAAGCTTTCTTT. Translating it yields CASSRGRSTEAFF.

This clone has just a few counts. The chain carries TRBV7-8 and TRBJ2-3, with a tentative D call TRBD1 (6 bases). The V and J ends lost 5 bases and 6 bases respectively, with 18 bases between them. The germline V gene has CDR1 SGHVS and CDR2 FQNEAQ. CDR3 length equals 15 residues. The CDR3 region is CASSHPRGNGDTQYF. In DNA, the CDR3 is TGTGCCAGCAGCCACCCGAGGGGGAATGGGGATACGCAGTATTTT. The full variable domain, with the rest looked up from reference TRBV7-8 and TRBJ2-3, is GAGVSQSPRYKVAKRGQDVALRCDPISGHVSLFWYQQALGQGPEFLTYFQNEAQLDKSGLPSDRFFAERPEGSVSTLKIQRTQQEDSAVYLCASSHPRGNGDTQYFGPGTRLTVL.

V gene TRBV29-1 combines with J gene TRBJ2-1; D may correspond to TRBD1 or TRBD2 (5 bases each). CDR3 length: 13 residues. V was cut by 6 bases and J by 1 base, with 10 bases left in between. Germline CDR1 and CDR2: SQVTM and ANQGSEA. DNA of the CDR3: TGCAGCGTGTTGGGGGAGTCCTACAATGAGCAGTTCTTC. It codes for CSVLGESYNEQFF.

The CDR3 loop is CASSIGFVRASGRDEQFF. The CDR3 region has the DNA TGTGCCAGTAGTATAGGGTTTGTTAGGGCTAGCGGGAGGGATGAGCAGTTCTTC. The rearrangement links TRBV19 to TRBJ2-1, with 12 positions matching TRBD2. CDR3 size: 18 residues. The V and J ends lost 1 base and 8 bases, in that order; junction bases with no gene match: 12. CDR1 is LNHDA and CDR2 is SQIVND in the germline V gene (reference sequence).

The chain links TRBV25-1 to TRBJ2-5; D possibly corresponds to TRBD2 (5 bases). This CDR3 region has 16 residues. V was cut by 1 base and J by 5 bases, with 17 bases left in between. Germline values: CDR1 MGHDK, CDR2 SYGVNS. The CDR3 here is CASSELSRAPDETQYF. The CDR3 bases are TGTGCCAGCAGTGAATTATCGAGGGCACCAGATGAGACCCAGTACTTC. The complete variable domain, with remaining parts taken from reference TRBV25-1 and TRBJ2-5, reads EADIYQTPRYLVIGTGKKITLECSQTMGHDKMYWYQQDPGMELHLIHYSYGVNSTEKGDLSSESTVSRIRTEHFPLTLESARPSHTSQYLCASSELSRAPDETQYFGPGTRLLVL.

CDR3 protein: CASSPDRGRAKPQHF. The CDR3 bases are TGTGCCAGCAGTCCCGACAGGGGTCGGGCTAAGCCCCAGCATTTT. The chain links TRBV28 to TRBJ1-5, with 8 bases identical to TRBD1. Germline V gene lookup returns CDR1 MDHEN and CDR2 SYDVKM. Unmatched junction bases numbered 11, after V lost 5 bases and J lost 8 bases. The CDR3 runs to 15 residues.

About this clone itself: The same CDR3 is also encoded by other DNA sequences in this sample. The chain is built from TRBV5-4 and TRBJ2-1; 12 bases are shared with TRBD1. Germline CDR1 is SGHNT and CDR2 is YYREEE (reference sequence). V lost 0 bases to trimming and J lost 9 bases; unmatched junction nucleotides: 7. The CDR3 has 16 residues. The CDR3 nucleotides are TGTGCCAGCAGCTTGGCCCCGGGACAGGGGGCGGGTGAGCAGTTCTTC. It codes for CASSLAPGQGAGEQFF.